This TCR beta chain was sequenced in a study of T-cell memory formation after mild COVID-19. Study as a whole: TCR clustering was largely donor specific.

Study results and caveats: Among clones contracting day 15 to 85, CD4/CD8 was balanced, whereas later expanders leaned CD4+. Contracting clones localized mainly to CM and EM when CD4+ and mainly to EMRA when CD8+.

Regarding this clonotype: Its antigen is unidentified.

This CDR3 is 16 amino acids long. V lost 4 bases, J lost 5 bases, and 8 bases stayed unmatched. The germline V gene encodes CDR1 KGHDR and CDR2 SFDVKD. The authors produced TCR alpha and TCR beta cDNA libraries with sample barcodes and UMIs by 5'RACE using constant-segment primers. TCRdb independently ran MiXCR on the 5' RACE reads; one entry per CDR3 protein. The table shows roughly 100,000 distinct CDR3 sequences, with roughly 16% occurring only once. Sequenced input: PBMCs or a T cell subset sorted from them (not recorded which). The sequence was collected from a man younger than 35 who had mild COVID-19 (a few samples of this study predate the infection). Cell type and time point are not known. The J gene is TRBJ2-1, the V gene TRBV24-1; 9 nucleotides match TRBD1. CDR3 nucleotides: TGTGCCACCAGTGAACAGAACAGGGGGCGCCACAATGAGCAGTTCTTC. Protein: CATSEQNRGRHNEQFF.